The 12 T cell receptor beta chains below all came from one sample that was sequenced in a study of blood T cell repertoires in COVID-19. Some clones are missing from TCRdb's copy, which holds only in-frame ones; the method was immunoSEQ multiplex PCR. This sample has about 69,000 clones, with 70% to 85% found just once. Sample: peripheral blood. Receptors originate from a man over 45 with COVID-19, enrolled during active disease.

This chain links TRBV6-5 with TRBJ2-7; TRBD1 aligns across 7 bases. The CDR3 contains 14 residues. Germline V lookup: CDR1 MNHEY, CDR2 SVGAGI. J gave up 0 bases and V 6 bases, and 5 bases lay outside the gene matches. CDR3 amino acids: CASSARGNSYEQYF. Written as DNA, the CDR3 is TGTGCCAGCAGCGCCAGGGGGAACTCCTACGAGCAGTACTTC.

The gene calls are TRBV7-2 and TRBJ2-7; 8 nucleotides align to TRBD2. Germline V gene data show CDR1 as SGHTA and CDR2 as FQGNSA. This CDR3 contains 14 residues. V was clipped by 3 bases and J by 1 base; unmatched bases: 2. Written as DNA, the CDR3 is TGTGCCAGCAGCTTTAGCGGGGCGTCCTACGAGCAGTACTTC. It encodes CASSFSGASYEQYF.

This chain joins TRBV7-3 and TRBJ2-1, with 7 bases identical to TRBD1. CDR1 is SGHTA, CDR2 FQGTGA, per germline. After removal of 6 bases from V and 5 bases from J, the junction contained 7 bases not matched to a gene. CDR3 length: 14 amino acids. CDR3 nucleotides: TGTGCCAGCAGTTTGGGACAGACTAACAATGAGCAGTTCTTC. Its translation: CASSLGQTNNEQFF.

The genes are TRBV27 and TRBJ2-1; D may be TRBD1 (6 bases). The CDR3 runs to 14 residues. The V end lost 6 bases, the J end lost 4 bases, and 13 bases lay between the germline ends. Germline loops: CDR1 MNHEY, CDR2 SMNVEV (reference sequence). CDR3 residues: CASRTGHLYNEQFF. CDR3 sequence (DNA): TGTGCCAGCAGGACGGGACATCTTTACAATGAGCAGTTCTTC.

The chain recombines TRBV4-1 with TRBJ1-1, with unresolved D. This CDR3 has 14 amino acids. The germline CDR1 and CDR2 sequences are MGHRA and YSYEKL. V lost 3 bases, J lost 1 base, and 9 bases lay in between. CDR3: CASSQMRKNTEAFF. CDR3 DNA: TGCGCCAGCAGCCAGATGAGGAAGAACACTGAAGCTTTCTTT.

This chain links TRBV3-1 (or the pseudogene TRBV3-2) with TRBJ2-5; 11 bases match TRBD2. Germline loops: CDR1 LGHDT, CDR2 YNNKEL (reference sequence). The CDR3 consists of 18 residues. With V trimmed by 1 base and J by 5 bases, 12 bases remained unmatched. CDR3 protein: CASSQGDIAGGPGETQYF. The CDR3, as DNA: TGTGCCAGCAGCCAAGGCGATATAGCGGGGGGGCCGGGGGAGACCCAGTACTTC.

V usage is TRBV3-1 (or the pseudogene TRBV3-2) and J usage is TRBJ1-2; D remains ambiguous. Germline lookup yields CDR1 LGHDT and CDR2 YNNKEL (reference sequence). The V end lost 2 bases, the J end lost 8 bases, and 12 bases lay between the germline ends. CDR3 length: 13 amino acids. CDR3 protein: CASSQPGRGGYTF. CDR3 in DNA: TGTGCCAGCAGCCAACCGGGCCGCGGGGGCTACACCTTC.

The gene calls are TRBV6-1 and TRBJ1-1; D unclear. V lost 0 bases to trimming and J lost 1 base, with 9 bases between them. CDR1 is MNHNS and CDR2 is SASEGT in the germline V gene. CDR3 length: 15 residues. Here the CDR3 reads CASSEAGGKNTEAFF. In DNA, the CDR3 is TGTGCCAGCAGTGAAGCGGGAGGGAAGAACACTGAAGCTTTCTTT.

The J gene is TRBJ2-1, the V gene TRBV19, with 8 positions matching TRBD1. This CDR3 spans 13 amino acids. Germline-derived CDR1 and CDR2 are LNHDA and SQIVND (reference sequence). V lost 4 bases to trimming and J lost 6 bases; unmatched junction nucleotides: 2. In DNA, the CDR3 is TGTGCCAGTAGTAGCGGACAGGGCAATGAGCAGTTCTTC. Protein: CASSSGQGNEQFF.

This rearrangement joins TRBV9 to TRBJ1-6, with D tentatively TRBD1 (6 bases). Germline CDR1 SGDLS, CDR2 YYNGEE. V was trimmed by 8 bases and J by 4 bases, leaving 7 bases between them. The CDR3 runs 12 residues. Written as DNA, the CDR3 is TGTGCCAGTGGACAGTATAATTCACCCCTCCACTTT. This gives the protein CASGQYNSPLHF.

The chain couples TRBV5-5 to TRBJ2-7, with TRBD2 as a possible D gene (5 bases). V was cut by 4 bases and J by 0 bases, with 17 bases left in between. The V gene's germline CDR1 is SGHKS and CDR2 YYEKEE (reference sequence). This CDR3 spans 16 amino acids. This CDR3 reads CASSPEPRGGSYEQYF. In DNA, the CDR3 is TGTGCCAGCAGCCCGGAACCCCGGGGTGGCTCCTACGAGCAGTACTTC.

This clone was counted once. The chain has TRBV11-3 and TRBJ2-1, with D unresolved. This CDR3 spans 13 amino acids. With 6 bases removed from V and 5 bases from J, the gap between germline ends came to 11 bases. From germline, CDR1 is SGHNT and CDR2 YENEEA. CDR3 in amino acids: CASSQNGDNEQFF. The CDR3 DNA sequence: TGTGCCAGCAGTCAAAACGGAGACAATGAGCAGTTCTTC. Supplemented by reference TRBV11-3 and TRBJ2-1, the full variable domain reads EAGVVQSPRYKIIEKKQPVAFWCNPISGHNTLYWYLQNLGQGPELLIRYENEEAVDDSQLPKDRFSAERLKGVDSTLKIQPAELGDSAVYLCASSQNGDNEQFFGPGTRLTVL.